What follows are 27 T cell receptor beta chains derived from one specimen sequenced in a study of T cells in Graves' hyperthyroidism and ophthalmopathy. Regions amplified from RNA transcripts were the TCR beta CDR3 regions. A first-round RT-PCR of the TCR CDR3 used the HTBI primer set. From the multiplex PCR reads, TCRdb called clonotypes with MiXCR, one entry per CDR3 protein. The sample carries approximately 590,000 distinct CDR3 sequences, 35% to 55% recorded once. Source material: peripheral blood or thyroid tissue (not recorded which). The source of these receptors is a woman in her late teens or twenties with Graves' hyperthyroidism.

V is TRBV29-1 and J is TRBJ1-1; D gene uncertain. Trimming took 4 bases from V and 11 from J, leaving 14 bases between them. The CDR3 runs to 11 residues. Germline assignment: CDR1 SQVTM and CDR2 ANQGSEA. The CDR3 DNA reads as TGCAGCGTTGGAAGGTCCGAGGCGGCTTTCTTT. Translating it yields CSVGRSEAAFF. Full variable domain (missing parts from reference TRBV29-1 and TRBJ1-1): SAVISQKPSRDICQRGTSLTIQCQVDSQVTMMFWYRQQPGQSLTLIATANQGSEATYESGFVIDKFPISRPNLTFSTLTVSNMSPEDSSIYLCSVGRSEAAFFGQGTRLTVV.

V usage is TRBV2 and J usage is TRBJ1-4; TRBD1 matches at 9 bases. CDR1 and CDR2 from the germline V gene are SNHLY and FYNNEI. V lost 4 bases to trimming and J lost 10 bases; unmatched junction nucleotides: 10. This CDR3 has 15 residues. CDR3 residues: CASSAPRTGVGKLFF. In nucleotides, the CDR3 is TGTGCCAGCAGTGCCCCTAGGACAGGGGTGGGAAAACTGTTTTTT.

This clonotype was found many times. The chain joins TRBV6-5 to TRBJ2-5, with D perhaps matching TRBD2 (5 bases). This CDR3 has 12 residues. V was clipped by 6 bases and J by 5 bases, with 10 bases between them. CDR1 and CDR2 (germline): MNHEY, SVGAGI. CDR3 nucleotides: TGTGCCAGCAGCCCCCGCGGGGAGACCCAGTACTTC. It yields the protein CASSPRGETQYF.

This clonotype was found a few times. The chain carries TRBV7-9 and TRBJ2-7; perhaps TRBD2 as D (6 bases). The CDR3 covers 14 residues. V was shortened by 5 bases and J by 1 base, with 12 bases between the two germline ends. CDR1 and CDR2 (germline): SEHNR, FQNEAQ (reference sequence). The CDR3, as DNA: TGTGCCAGCAGCACACCGGGACTTTCCTACGAGCAGTACTTC. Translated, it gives CASSTPGLSYEQYF.

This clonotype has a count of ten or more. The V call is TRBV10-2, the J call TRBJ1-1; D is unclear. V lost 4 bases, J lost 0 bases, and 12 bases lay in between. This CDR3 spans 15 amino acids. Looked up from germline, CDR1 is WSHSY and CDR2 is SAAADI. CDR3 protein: CASSARIYLNTEAFF. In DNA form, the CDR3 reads TGCGCCAGCAGTGCCCGAATCTACCTGAACACTGAAGCTTTCTTT.

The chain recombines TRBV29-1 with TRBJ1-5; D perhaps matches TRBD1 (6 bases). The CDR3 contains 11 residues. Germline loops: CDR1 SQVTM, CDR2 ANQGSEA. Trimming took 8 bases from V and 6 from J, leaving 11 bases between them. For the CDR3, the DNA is TGCAGCTCACCACAGGGTCAGCCCCAGCATTTT. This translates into CSSPQGQPQHF.

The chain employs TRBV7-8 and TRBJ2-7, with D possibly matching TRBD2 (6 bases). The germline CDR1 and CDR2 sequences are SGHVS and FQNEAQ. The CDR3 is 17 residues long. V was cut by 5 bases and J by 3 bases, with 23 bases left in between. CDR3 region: CASSLRTTSILLYEQYF. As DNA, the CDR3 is TGTGCCAGCAGCCTACGAACGACTAGTATACTTCTCTACGAGCAGTACTTC. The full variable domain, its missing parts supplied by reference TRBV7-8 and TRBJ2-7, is GAGVSQSPRYKVAKRGQDVALRCDPISGHVSLFWYQQALGQGPEFLTYFQNEAQLDKSGLPSDRFFAERPEGSVSTLKIQRTQQEDSAVYLCASSLRTTSILLYEQYFGPGTRLTVT.

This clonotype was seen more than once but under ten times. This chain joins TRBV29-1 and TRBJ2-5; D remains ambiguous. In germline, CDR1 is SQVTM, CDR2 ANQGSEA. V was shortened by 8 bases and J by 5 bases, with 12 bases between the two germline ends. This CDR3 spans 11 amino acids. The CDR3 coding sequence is TGCAGCCAGGCGACGTTGGAGACCCAGTACTTC. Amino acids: CSQATLETQYF.

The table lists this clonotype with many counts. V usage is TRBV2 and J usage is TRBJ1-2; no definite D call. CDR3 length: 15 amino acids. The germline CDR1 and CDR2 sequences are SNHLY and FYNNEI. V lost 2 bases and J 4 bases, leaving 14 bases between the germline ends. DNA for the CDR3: TGTGCCAGCAGTGAAAGCCGTGGAGGGATCTATGGCTACACCTTC. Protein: CASSESRGGIYGYTF.

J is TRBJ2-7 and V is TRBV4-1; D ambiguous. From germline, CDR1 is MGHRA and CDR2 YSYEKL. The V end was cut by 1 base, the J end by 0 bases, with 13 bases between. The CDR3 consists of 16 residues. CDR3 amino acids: CASSQVILGPSYEQYF. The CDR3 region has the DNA TGCGCCAGCAGCCAAGTTATCCTAGGGCCCTCCTACGAGCAGTACTTC.

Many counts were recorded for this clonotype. The CDR3 loop is CSVAEGTNQPQHF. In nucleotides, the CDR3 is TGCAGCGTTGCCGAGGGAACCAATCAGCCCCAGCATTTT. The chain links TRBV29-1 to TRBJ1-5, with D uncertain. The germline CDR1 and CDR2 sequences are SQVTM and ANQGSEA. The CDR3 consists of 13 residues. Trimming shortened V by 4 bases and J by 3 bases, and 10 bases separated the two germline ends.

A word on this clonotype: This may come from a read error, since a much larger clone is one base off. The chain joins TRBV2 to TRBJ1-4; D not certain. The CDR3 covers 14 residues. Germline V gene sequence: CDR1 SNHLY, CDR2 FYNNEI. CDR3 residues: CASSEVSRDEKVFF. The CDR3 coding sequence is TGTGCCAGCAGTGAAGTTAGTCGCGATGAAAAAGTGTTTTTT. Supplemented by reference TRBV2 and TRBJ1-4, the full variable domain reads EPEVTQTPSHQVTQMGQEVILRCVPISNHLYFYWYRQILGQKVEFLVSFYNNEISEKSEIFDDQFSVERPDGSNFTLKIRSTKLEDSAMYFCASSEVSRDEKVFFGSGTQLSVL.

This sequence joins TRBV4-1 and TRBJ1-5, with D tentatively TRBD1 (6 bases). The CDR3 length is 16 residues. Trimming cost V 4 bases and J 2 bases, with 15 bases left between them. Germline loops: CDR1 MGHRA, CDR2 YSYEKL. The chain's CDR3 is CASSLGWGAGNQPQHF. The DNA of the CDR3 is TGCGCCAGCAGCCTGGGGTGGGGGGCTGGCAATCAGCCCCAGCATTTT.

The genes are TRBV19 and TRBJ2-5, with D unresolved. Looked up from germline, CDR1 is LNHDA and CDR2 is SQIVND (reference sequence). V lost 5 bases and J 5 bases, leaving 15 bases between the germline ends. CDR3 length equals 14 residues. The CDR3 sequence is CASSVMVMGETQYF. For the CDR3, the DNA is TGTGCCAGTAGTGTGATGGTTATGGGGGAGACCCAGTACTTC.

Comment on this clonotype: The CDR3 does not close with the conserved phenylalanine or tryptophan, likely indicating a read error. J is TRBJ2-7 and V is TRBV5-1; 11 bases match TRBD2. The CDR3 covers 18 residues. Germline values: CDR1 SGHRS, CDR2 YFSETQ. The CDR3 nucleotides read TGTGCCAGCAGCTCCTCAAGGGTCGCTAGCGGGAGGAAGAACGAGCAGTACTCC. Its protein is CASSSSRVASGRKNEQYS.

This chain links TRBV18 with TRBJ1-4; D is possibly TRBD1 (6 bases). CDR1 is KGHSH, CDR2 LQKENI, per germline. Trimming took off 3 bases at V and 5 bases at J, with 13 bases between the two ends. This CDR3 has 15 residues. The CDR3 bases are TGTGCCAGCTCACCGGTGGACAGCTCAAATGAAAAACTGTTTTTT. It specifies CASSPVDSSNEKLFF.

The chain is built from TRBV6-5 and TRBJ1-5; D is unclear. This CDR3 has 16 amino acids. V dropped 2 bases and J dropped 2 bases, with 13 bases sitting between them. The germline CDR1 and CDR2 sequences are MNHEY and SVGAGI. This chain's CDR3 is CASSYLRVPGNQPQHF. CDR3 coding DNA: TGTGCCAGCAGTTACCTGAGGGTCCCGGGCAATCAGCCCCAGCATTTT.

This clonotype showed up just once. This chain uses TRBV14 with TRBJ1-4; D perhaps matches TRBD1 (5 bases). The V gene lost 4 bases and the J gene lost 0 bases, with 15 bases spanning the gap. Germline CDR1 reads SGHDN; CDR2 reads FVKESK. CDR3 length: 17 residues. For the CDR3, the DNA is TGTGCCAGCAGCCCAAGAACAGGTTCAGCAACTAATGAAAAACTGTTTTTT. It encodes CASSPRTGSATNEKLFF.

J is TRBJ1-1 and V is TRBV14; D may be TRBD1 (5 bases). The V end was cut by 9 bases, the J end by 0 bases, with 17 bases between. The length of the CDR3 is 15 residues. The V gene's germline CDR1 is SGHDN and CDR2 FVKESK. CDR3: CASRALGTMNTEAFF. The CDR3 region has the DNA TGTGCCAGTAGAGCCCTGGGGACGATGAACACTGAAGCTTTCTTT. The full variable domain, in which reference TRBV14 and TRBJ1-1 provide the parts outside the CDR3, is EAGVTQFPSHSVIEKGQTVTLRCDPISGHDNLYWYRRVMGKEIKFLLHFVKESKQDESGMPNNRFLAERTGGTYSTLKVQPAELEDSGVYFCASRALGTMNTEAFFGQGTRLTVV.

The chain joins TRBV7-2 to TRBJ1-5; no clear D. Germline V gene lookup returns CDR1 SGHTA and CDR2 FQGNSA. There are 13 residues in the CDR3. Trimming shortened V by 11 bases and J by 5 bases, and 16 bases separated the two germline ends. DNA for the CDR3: TGTGCCCTACGCACAGCCGGATATCAGCCCCAGCATTTT. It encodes CALRTAGYQPQHF.

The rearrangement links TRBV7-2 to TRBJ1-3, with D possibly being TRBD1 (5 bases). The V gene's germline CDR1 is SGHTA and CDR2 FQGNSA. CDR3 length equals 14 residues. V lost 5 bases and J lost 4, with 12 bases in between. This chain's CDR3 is CASSRTTAGNTIYF. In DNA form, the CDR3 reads TGTGCCAGCAGCCGTACGACAGCCGGAAACACCATATATTTT. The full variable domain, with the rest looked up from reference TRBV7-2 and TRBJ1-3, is GAGVSQSPSNKVTEKGKDVELRCDPISGHTALYWYRQSLGQGLEFLIYFQGNSAPDKSGLPSDRFSAERTGGSVSTLTIQRTQQEDSAVYLCASSRTTAGNTIYFGEGSWLTVV.

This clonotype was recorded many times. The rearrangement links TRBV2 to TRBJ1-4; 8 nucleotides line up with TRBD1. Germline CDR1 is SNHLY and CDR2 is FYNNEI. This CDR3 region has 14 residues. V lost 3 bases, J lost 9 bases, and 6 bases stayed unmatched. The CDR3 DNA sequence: TGTGCCAGCAGTGACGGGACAGGCCATAAAAAACTGTTTTTT. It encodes CASSDGTGHKKLFF. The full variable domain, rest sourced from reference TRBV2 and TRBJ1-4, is EPEVTQTPSHQVTQMGQEVILRCVPISNHLYFYWYRQILGQKVEFLVSFYNNEISEKSEIFDDQFSVERPDGSNFTLKIRSTKLEDSAMYFCASSDGTGHKKLFFGSGTQLSVL.

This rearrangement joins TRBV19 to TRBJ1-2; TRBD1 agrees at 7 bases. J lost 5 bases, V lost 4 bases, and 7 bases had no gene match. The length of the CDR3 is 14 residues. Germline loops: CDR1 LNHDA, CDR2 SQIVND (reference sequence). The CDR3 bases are TGTGCCAGTAGTAAAGCTCCAGGGGGATATGGCTACACCTTC. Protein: CASSKAPGGYGYTF.

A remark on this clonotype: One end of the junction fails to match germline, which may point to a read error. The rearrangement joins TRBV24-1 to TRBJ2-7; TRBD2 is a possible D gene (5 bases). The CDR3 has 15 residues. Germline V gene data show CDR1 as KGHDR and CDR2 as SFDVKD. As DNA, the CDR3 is TGTGCCAGCAGTTTCAGAGGACTTGGCTCCTACGAGCAGTACTTC. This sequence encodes CASSFRGLGSYEQYF.

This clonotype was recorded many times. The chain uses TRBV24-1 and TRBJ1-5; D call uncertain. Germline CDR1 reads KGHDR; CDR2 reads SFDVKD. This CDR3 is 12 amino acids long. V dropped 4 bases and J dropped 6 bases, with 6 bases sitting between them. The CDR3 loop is CATSDPGQPQHF. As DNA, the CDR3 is TGTGCCACCAGTGACCCAGGTCAGCCCCAGCATTTT.

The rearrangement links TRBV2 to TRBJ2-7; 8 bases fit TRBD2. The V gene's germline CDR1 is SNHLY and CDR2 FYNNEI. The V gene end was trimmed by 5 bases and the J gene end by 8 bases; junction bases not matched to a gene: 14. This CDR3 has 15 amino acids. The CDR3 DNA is TGTGCCAGCAGTCCCCCTGGACTAGCTATTTTCCAGCAGTACTTC. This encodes CASSPPGLAIFQQYF.

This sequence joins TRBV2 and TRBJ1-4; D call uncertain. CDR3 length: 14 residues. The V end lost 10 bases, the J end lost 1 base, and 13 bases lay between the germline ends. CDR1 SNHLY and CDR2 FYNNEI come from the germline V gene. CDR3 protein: CATREGGTNEKLFF. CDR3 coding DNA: TGTGCCACCAGAGAAGGTGGAACTAATGAAAAACTGTTTTTT.